This T cell receptor beta chain was recorded in a study of blood T cell repertoires in COVID-19. Study details: The United States, Italy and Spain were the sources of the acute and convalescent COVID-19 samples. Sample material is recorded as cDNA or gDNA derived from T cells, B-cell-depleted T cells, or PBMCs.

V lost 4 bases and J 3 bases, leaving 16 bases between the germline ends. The CDR3 extends over 15 amino acids. The germline V gene encodes CDR1 PRHDT and CDR2 FYEKMQ (reference sequence). Original processing methods: Estimation of nucleated cell counts relied on the amplification of reference gene primers. Sequencing was performed with immunoSEQ multiplex PCR; in TCRdb, only in-frame clones are kept and a portion is missing. That table gives V, J and clone size, and the DNA gave D and trimming. The sample includes 300,000 to 350,000 clones, approximately 86% seen only once; the top ten take about 2%.

The chain uses TRBV13 and TRBJ2-7; maybe TRBD2 (6 bases). The TCR comes from a man aged 18 to 29 with active or convalescent COVID-19. The specimen was peripheral blood. The CDR3 DNA follows: TGTGCCAGCAGCTCTGTGGCGGGGTCTAACTACGAGCAGTACTTC. As protein: CASSSVAGSNYEQYF.